This TCR beta chain is drawn from a study of cytomegalovirus exposure and HLA in healthy donors. TCRdb's table, derived via immunoSEQ multiplex PCR, lists solely in-frame clones and lacks some. This table has 200,000 to 300,000 clones, about 90% appearing once. There are 11 residues in the CDR3. Germline V gene sequence: CDR1 LGHNT, CDR2 FRNRAP. The V end lost 7 bases, the J end lost 2 bases, and 4 bases lay between the germline ends. Sample: PBMCs. This rearrangement joins TRBV12-5 to TRBJ2-3, with D unresolved. This TCR was sampled from a man between 18 and 29 years old in good health and CMV-seropositive. CDR3 sequence: CASAYTDTQYF. For the CDR3, the DNA is TGTGCTAGTGCCTACACAGATACGCAGTATTTT.